Listed here are 15 T cell receptor beta chains from one sample, sequenced in a study of blood T cells in healthy people across ages (dated by TCRdb to the mid-2010s). Libraries came from 5' RACE. Instrument on record: Illumina HiSeq 2500. A second PCR of 7 to 11 cycles was performed with a sample-barcoded 5' primer and a J-beta primer mix. The public reads were run again by TCRdb, first through fastp at Q25 and then through MiXCR, and only productive beta chains were kept. Duplicate CDR3 protein sequences are folded into a single record with the most common DNA and genes. This sample has more than 1,400,000 distinct CDR3 sequences in its table, and 42% of those were observed once. Clones ranked in the top ten supply 6.5% to 10% of the sample. Sequencing was done on a sample of blood. The receptors shown here come from a woman aged 18-35 years in good health.

This clonotype was counted between two and nine times. The gene calls are TRBV27 and TRBJ1-6; D call uncertain. The V gene lost 1 base and the J gene lost 6 bases, with 7 bases spanning the gap. The CDR3 extends over 14 amino acids. CDR1 and CDR2 from the germline V gene are MNHEY and SMNVEV (reference sequence). The CDR3 spells CASSLLGSNSPLHF. The CDR3 nucleotides are TGTGCCAGCAGTTTATTGGGGTCTAATTCACCCCTCCACTTT.

The V and J genes are TRBV7-9 and TRBJ2-4; TRBD2 matches 7 bases. CDR3 length equals 17 residues. The trim removed 5 bases at V and 1 base at J, leaving 11 bases unmatched. CDR1 is SEHNR and CDR2 is FQNEAQ in the germline V gene (reference sequence). The CDR3 coding sequence is TGTGCCAGCAGCGCCCGAAGGGAAGCGGGGGCCAAAAACATTCAGTACTTC. Translating gives CASSARREAGAKNIQYF. Using reference TRBV7-9 and TRBJ2-4 for the parts outside the CDR3, the full variable domain is DTGVSQNPRHKITKRGQNVTFRCDPISEHNRLYWYRQTLGQGPEFLTYFQNEAQLEKSRLLSDRFSAERPKGSFSTLEIQRTEQGDSAMYLCASSARREAGAKNIQYFGAGTRLSVL.

The rearrangement joins TRBV6-2 or TRBV6-3 to TRBJ2-1; D not resolved. V was cut by 2 bases and J by 7 bases, with 12 bases left in between. This CDR3 has 14 amino acids. The germline CDR1 and CDR2 sequences are MNHEY and SVGEGT. Written as DNA, the CDR3 is TGTGCCAGCAGTTACGCGACCAATTGGAATGAGCAGTTCTTC. Protein product: CASSYATNWNEQFF.

The chain has TRBV20-1 and TRBJ2-1, with TRBD2 identical over 10 bases. Germline lookup yields CDR1 DFQATT and CDR2 SNEGSKA (reference sequence). Unmatched junction bases numbered 10, after V lost 4 bases and J lost 4 bases. The CDR3 totals 16 residues. CDR3 sequence: CSATRPTSGKYNEQFF. The CDR3, as DNA: TGCAGTGCTACCCGGCCAACTAGCGGGAAATACAATGAGCAGTTCTTC.

CDR3 sequence: CASSTRQGARQYF. CDR3 nucleotides: TGTGCCAGCAGCACCCGACAGGGGGCTCGGCAGTACTTC. The V and J genes are TRBV7-2 and TRBJ2-7; 10 nucleotides agree with TRBD1. With V trimmed by 5 bases and J by 9 bases, 7 bases remained unmatched. Germline V gene sequence: CDR1 SGHTA, CDR2 FQGNSA. The CDR3 contains 13 residues.

V usage is TRBV7-2 and J usage is TRBJ1-2; 10 bases match TRBD1. The CDR3 extends over 16 amino acids. The germline V gene encodes CDR1 SGHTA and CDR2 FQGNSA. V was pared by 3 bases and J by 0 bases, with 4 bases of the junction left unmatched. Here the CDR3 reads CASSLDRGGTNYGYTF. The CDR3 DNA follows: TGTGCCAGCAGCTTGGACAGGGGGGGAACTAACTATGGCTACACCTTC.

This clonotype was counted once. This chain joins TRBV27 and TRBJ2-1; D possibly corresponds to TRBD2 (5 bases). The V end was cut by 3 bases, the J end by 6 bases, with 15 bases between. CDR1 and CDR2 (germline): MNHEY, SMNVEV (reference sequence). This CDR3 has 15 amino acids. The CDR3: CASSFEVAGANEQFF. For the CDR3, the DNA is TGTGCCAGCAGTTTCGAGGTCGCGGGCGCCAATGAGCAGTTCTTC.

On this clonotype: An end of the junction differs from the germline gene, which may be a read error. The gene calls are TRBV7-2 and TRBJ2-7; perhaps TRBD2 as D (5 bases). The CDR3 spans 14 residues. CDR1 and CDR2 (germline): SGHTA, FQGNSA. CDR3 sequence: CAGSWRTPLDEQYF. The CDR3 DNA is TGTGCCGGCAGCTGGAGGACGCCCTTGGACGAGCAGTACTTC.

About this clonotype: Sequence at one end of the junction differs from germline and may be a read error. CDR3 loop: CASGLALGGAYNEQFF. In DNA form, the CDR3 reads TGTGCCAGCGGCTTAGCTCTGGGAGGTGCCTACAATGAGCAGTTCTTC. The chain employs TRBV7-2 and TRBJ2-1, with D possibly matching TRBD2 (6 bases). This CDR3 has 16 residues. Germline assignment: CDR1 SGHTA and CDR2 FQGNSA.

J is TRBJ1-2 and V is TRBV5-1; 12 bases match TRBD1. V trimming: 1 base; J trimming: 6 bases; junction bases outside the gene matches: 7. Per the germline V gene, CDR1 is SGHRS and CDR2 is YFSETQ. CDR3 length equals 16 residues. CDR3 loop: CASSLTPGQGADGYTF. In nucleotides, the CDR3 is TGCGCCAGCAGCTTGACTCCGGGACAGGGGGCGGATGGCTACACCTTC. Drawing the rest from reference TRBV5-1 and TRBJ1-2, the complete variable domain is KAGVTQTPRYLIKTRGQQVTLSCSPISGHRSVSWYQQTPGQGLQFLFEYFSETQRNKGNFPGRFSGRQFSNSRSEMNVSTLELGDSALYLCASSLTPGQGADGYTFGSGTRLTVV.

This clonotype was seen only a few times. The chain combines TRBV4-2 with TRBJ1-3; a possible D gene is TRBD1 (6 bases). The germline V gene has CDR1 LGHNA and CDR2 YNFKEQ. The CDR3 is made up of 15 amino acids. The V end lost 5 bases, the J end lost 2 bases, and 13 bases lay between the germline ends. The CDR3 loop is CASSSTGITGNTIYF. Here the CDR3 DNA reads TGTGCCAGCAGCTCAACAGGGATCACTGGAAACACCATATATTTT.

The chain combines TRBV27 with TRBJ2-3; D gene uncertain. Looked up from germline, CDR1 is MNHEY and CDR2 is SMNVEV (reference sequence). The length of the CDR3 is 14 residues. Trimming cost V 4 bases and J 0 bases, with 8 bases left between them. As DNA, the CDR3 is TGTGCCAGCAGTTCCCAGTTTAGCACAGATACGCAGTATTTT. This encodes CASSSQFSTDTQYF.

A few counts support this clonotype. This chain links TRBV25-1 with TRBJ1-1, with D unresolved. Per germline, CDR1 MGHDK and CDR2 SYGVNS. There are 11 residues in the CDR3. Trimming stripped 5 bases from V and 7 bases from J, with 8 bases between. The CDR3 DNA follows: TGTGCCAGCAGTACATCATTTGAAGCTTTCTTT. Protein product: CASSTSFEAFF.

This chain connects TRBV7-9 to TRBJ2-1; a possible D gene is TRBD2 (5 bases). This CDR3 has 16 residues. The germline CDR1 and CDR2 sequences are SEHNR and FQNEAQ (reference sequence). The CDR3 sequence is CASANGERLGNNEQFF. CDR3 in DNA: TGTGCGTCGGCTAACGGGGAGCGGTTGGGGAACAATGAGCAGTTCTTC.

This chain joins TRBV7-9 and TRBJ1-4, with a weak D call TRBD1 (6 bases). Germline assignment: CDR1 SEHNR and CDR2 FQNEAQ (reference sequence). The germline V and J ends were trimmed by 4 bases and 0 bases, with 18 bases remaining between them. The CDR3 has 18 amino acids. CDR3: CASSSDTGRGATNEKLFF. In DNA form, the CDR3 reads TGTGCCAGCAGCTCTGATACAGGGAGGGGGGCAACTAATGAAAAACTGTTTTTT.